A selection of T cell receptor beta chains follows, all from one sample in a study of prognosis after radiotherapy for stage I lung cancer. TCRdb ran MiXCR on the multiplex PCR reads and lists one entry per CDR3 protein. This table has some 39,000 distinct CDR3 sequences, approximately 24% appearing once. The starting material was PBMCs, obtained before or after stereotactic body radiation therapy (not recorded which). Receptors were obtained from a donor at least 50 years old with non-small cell lung cancer. Both conserved end residues are part of each CDR3. Fields, in order: D gene, J gene, V gene, clone size, CDR3 protein, CDR3 DNA. D genes are given only for firm matches. Size is omitted from some rows. Given values are once, few, many or a class for expanded clones.

d_gene: TRBD1; j_gene: TRBJ1-4; v_gene: TRBV12-3/TRBV12-4; abundance: many; CDR3aa: CASSTWDSAEKLFF; CDR3nt: TGTGCCAGCAGTACATGGGACAGTGCTGAAAAACTGTTTTTT
d_gene: -; j_gene: TRBJ2-7; v_gene: TRBV19; abundance: many; CDR3aa: CASRNDREDEQYF; CDR3nt: TGTGCCAGTAGAAATGACAGGGAGGACGAGCAGTACTTC
d_gene: -; j_gene: TRBJ2-5; v_gene: TRBV20-1; abundance: many; CDR3aa: CSASGGTQYF; CDR3nt: TGCAGTGCTTCTGGTGGGACCCAGTACTTC
d_gene: TRBD1; j_gene: TRBJ2-3; v_gene: TRBV24-1; abundance: -; CDR3aa: CATSGIAGQGPVRRNTQYF; CDR3nt: TGTGCCACCAGTGGTATTGCGGGACAGGGGCCGGTAAGGAGGAATACGCAGTATTTT
d_gene: -; j_gene: TRBJ1-2; v_gene: TRBV5-1; abundance: many; CDR3aa: CASSITGTSGYTF; CDR3nt: TGCGCCAGCAGCATAACAGGGACCTCTGGCTACACCTTC
d_gene: -; j_gene: TRBJ1-2; v_gene: TRBV19; abundance: many; CDR3aa: CASSIAREYGYTF; CDR3nt: TGTGCCAGTAGTATAGCCAGAGAATACGGCTACACCTTC
d_gene: -; j_gene: TRBJ1-5; v_gene: TRBV20-1; abundance: many; CDR3aa: CSAYQGSNQPQHF; CDR3nt: TGCAGTGCTTATCAAGGAAGCAATCAGCCCCAGCATTTT
d_gene: -; j_gene: TRBJ1-6; v_gene: TRBV5-1; abundance: -; CDR3aa: CGSSGGEWNSPLHF; CDR3nt: TGTGGCAGCAGCGGCGGGGAGTGGAATTCACCCCTCCACTTT
d_gene: TRBD1; j_gene: TRBJ2-7; v_gene: TRBV10-3; abundance: many; CDR3aa: CAISDRGRASHSYEQYF; CDR3nt: TGTGCCATCAGTGACAGGGGGCGAGCCTCTCACTCCTACGAGCAGTACTTC
d_gene: TRBD1; j_gene: TRBJ1-4; v_gene: TRBV2; abundance: many; CDR3aa: CASVGQGLEKLFF; CDR3nt: TGTGCCAGCGTGGGACAGGGCCTTGAAAAACTGTTTTTT
d_gene: -; j_gene: TRBJ2-3; v_gene: TRBV7-9; abundance: many; CDR3aa: CASSPGTAADTQYF; CDR3nt: TGTGCCAGCAGCCCAGGGACGGCGGCGGATACGCAGTATTTT
d_gene: TRBD1; j_gene: TRBJ1-2; v_gene: TRBV3-1; abundance: many; CDR3aa: CASSHTGQGSGYGYTF; CDR3nt: TGTGCCAGCAGCCATACCGGACAGGGGTCGGGCTATGGCTACACCTTC
d_gene: -; j_gene: TRBJ2-4; v_gene: TRBV20-1; abundance: many; CDR3aa: CSARWLAKNIQYF; CDR3nt: TGCAGTGCTAGATGGCTAGCCAAAAACATTCAGTACTTC
d_gene: -; j_gene: TRBJ2-3; v_gene: TRBV6-9; abundance: -; CDR3aa: CASSYPGAAGTTDTQYF; CDR3nt: TGTGCCAGCAGTTACCCGGGTGCCGCGGGAACCACAGATACGCAGTATTTT
d_gene: TRBD1; j_gene: TRBJ1-5; v_gene: TRBV6-1; abundance: many; CDR3aa: CASSEPRDSYSNQPQHF; CDR3nt: TGTGCCAGCTCCGAACCCCGGGACAGCTATAGCAATCAGCCCCAGCATTTT
d_gene: -; j_gene: TRBJ1-6; v_gene: TRBV2; abundance: many; CDR3aa: CASSVSFSRDSPLHF; CDR3nt: TGTGCCAGCAGTGTTTCCTTTTCAAGGGATTCACCCCTCCACTTT
d_gene: TRBD2; j_gene: TRBJ2-5; v_gene: TRBV28; abundance: many; CDR3aa: CASSPIRASGGETQYF; CDR3nt: TGTGCCAGCAGCCCCATACGGGCTAGCGGGGGGGAGACCCAGTACTTC
d_gene: -; j_gene: TRBJ1-4; v_gene: TRBV20-1; abundance: -; CDR3aa: CSARQQGAREKLFF; CDR3nt: TGCAGTGCTAGACAACAGGGCGCTCGTGAAAAACTGTTTTTT
d_gene: TRBD1; j_gene: TRBJ2-2; v_gene: TRBV14; abundance: many; CDR3aa: CASSLYRGVPGELFF; CDR3nt: TGTGCCAGCAGCCTCTACAGGGGTGTTCCCGGGGAGCTGTTTTTT
d_gene: TRBD2; j_gene: TRBJ2-7; v_gene: TRBV27; abundance: many; CDR3aa: CASSSLQASGSYEQYF; CDR3nt: TGTGCCAGCAGTTCCCTCCAGGCTAGCGGGAGCTACGAGCAGTACTTC
d_gene: -; j_gene: TRBJ2-1; v_gene: TRBV4-2; abundance: many; CDR3aa: CASSHSGLSSSYNEQFF; CDR3nt: TGTGCCAGCAGCCACTCCGGACTCTCTAGCTCCTACAATGAGCAGTTCTTC
d_gene: -; j_gene: TRBJ1-1; v_gene: TRBV3-1; abundance: many; CDR3aa: CASSSGGRGTEAFF; CDR3nt: TGTGCCAGCAGCTCGGGGGGCCGGGGGACTGAAGCTTTCTTT